This passage covers 32 T cell receptor beta chains from one sample sequenced in a study of immune characteristics of hereditary and idiopathic chronic pancreatitis. The pancreas tissue came from patients undergoing total pancreatectomy with islet autotransplantation. Assay used: immunoSEQ multiplex PCR; TCRdb lists only in-frame clones, some missing. The repertoire holds 9,000 to 10,000 clones, 70% to 80% seen once, with 13% to 15% in the top ten. The sequenced sample was pancreas tissue with idiopathic chronic pancreatitis. The receptor set was obtained from a human donor with chronic pancreatitis.

J is TRBJ1-6 and V is TRBV7-9; weak D call: TRBD1 (5 bases). V lost 5 bases and J 6 bases, leaving 11 bases between the germline ends. The CDR3 totals 14 residues. CDR1 is SEHNR, CDR2 FQNEAQ, per germline (reference sequence). CDR3 residues: CASSEQRGNSPLHF. The CDR3 DNA follows: TGTGCCAGCAGCGAGCAAAGGGGTAATTCACCCCTCCACTTT.

This sequence joins TRBV24-1 and TRBJ2-3, with 8 nucleotides matching TRBD1. The J call may be mistaken, given a closer DNA end match to TRBJ1-3. Germline V gives CDR1 KGHDR, CDR2 SFDVKD. This CDR3 contains 12 residues. This chain's CDR3 is CATSDWDRYIYF. The DNA of the CDR3 is TGTGCCACCAGTGATTGGGACAGGTACATATATTTT.

This clone was observed a handful of times. This chain links TRBV27 with TRBJ2-3, with D hard to call. CDR1 is MNHEY and CDR2 is SMNVEV in the germline V gene (reference sequence). The CDR3 is made up of 17 amino acids. With 1 base removed from V and 2 bases from J, the gap between germline ends came to 16 bases. CDR3 nucleotide sequence: TGTGCCAGCAGTTTATACCCCACCACAGCACACACAGATACGCAGTATTTT. It translates to CASSLYPTTAHTDTQYF.

A note on this clone: At one boundary the junction diverges from the germline segment, which might be a read error. The chain recombines TRBV6-5 with TRBJ1-1; D might be TRBD1 (6 bases). Germline V gene data show CDR1 as MNHEY and CDR2 as SVGAGI. The CDR3 totals 14 residues. CDR3 amino acids: CASRYYREGTEAFF. The CDR3 nucleotides read TGTGCCAGCCGTTATTACAGGGAGGGCACTGAAGCTTTCTTT.

This rearrangement joins TRBV5-4 to TRBJ2-5, with 9 bases identical to TRBD2. V was clipped by 9 bases and J by 2 bases; unmatched bases: 8. CDR1 SGHNT and CDR2 YYREEE come from the germline V gene (reference sequence). CDR3 length: 14 amino acids. CDR3 DNA: TGTGCCACGATGGCGGGGGGGCAGCAAGAGACCCAGTACTTC. Encoded protein: CATMAGGQQETQYF. The full variable domain, rest sourced from reference TRBV5-4 and TRBJ2-5, is ETGVTQSPTHLIKTRGQQVTLRCSSQSGHNTVSWYQQALGQGPQFIFQYYREEENGRGNFPPRFSGLQFPNYSSELNVNALELDDSALYLCATMAGGQQETQYFGPGTRLLVL.

The CDR3 sequence: CASSLETSGAGGELFF. In DNA form, the CDR3 reads TGCGCCAGCAGCTTGGAGACTAGCGGGGCCGGCGGGGAGCTGTTTTTT. The rearrangement uses TRBV5-1 and TRBJ2-2; TRBD2 matches 11 bases. Germline CDR1 SGHRS, CDR2 YFSETQ. V trimming: 0 bases; J trimming: 7 bases; junction bases outside the gene matches: 5. The CDR3 is 16 amino acids. Full variable domain (missing parts from reference TRBV5-1 and TRBJ2-2): KAGVTQTPRYLIKTRGQQVTLSCSPISGHRSVSWYQQTPGQGLQFLFEYFSETQRNKGNFPGRFSGRQFSNSRSEMNVSTLELGDSALYLCASSLETSGAGGELFFGEGSRLTVL.

The chain uses TRBV10-3 and TRBJ2-7; 9 nucleotides match TRBD1. The CDR3 is 13 amino acids. Germline V gene data show CDR1 as ENHRY and CDR2 as SYGVKD. Trimming cost V 6 bases and J 5 bases; bases outside gene matches: 5. The CDR3 loop reads CAIRGQGNDEQYF. For the CDR3, the DNA is TGTGCCATCAGAGGACAGGGGAACGACGAGCAGTACTTC.

This clone was found a few times. V is TRBV27 and J is TRBJ2-2, with TRBD2 matching over 7 bases. V lost 6 bases and J lost 7; bases outside the gene matches: 20. This CDR3 region has 18 residues. Germline loops: CDR1 MNHEY, CDR2 SMNVEV (reference sequence). CDR3 sequence: CASSYGNPGLGVIGELFF. The CDR3 DNA is TGTGCCAGCAGCTACGGGAATCCTGGACTAGGTGTCATCGGGGAGCTGTTTTTT.

This clone was detected a few times. V is TRBV2 and J is TRBJ1-4, with TRBD1 matching over 12 bases. The V segment lost 8 bases and the J segment 7 bases; nucleotides outside the gene matches: 8. This CDR3 spans 15 amino acids. The germline V gene has CDR1 SNHLY and CDR2 FYNNEI. CDR3 in amino acids: CASWDRGPFREKLFF. In nucleotides, the CDR3 is TGTGCCAGCTGGGACAGGGGGCCATTCCGTGAAAAACTGTTTTTT.

The chain employs TRBV10-3 and TRBJ2-6, with D hard to call. In germline, CDR1 is ENHRY, CDR2 SYGVKD. The CDR3 has 16 amino acids. V was shortened by 0 bases and J by 3 bases, with 9 bases between the two germline ends. Written as DNA, the CDR3 is TGTGCCATCAGTGAGTCGGAGTTTGGTGGGGCCAACGTCCTGACTTTC. It is translated as CAISESEFGGANVLTF.

The CDR3 DNA follows: TGCGCCAGCAGGGACAGTCGGGGCGCCGGGGAGCTGTTTTTT. This encodes CASRDSRGAGELFF. This rearrangement joins TRBV10-2 to TRBJ2-2; TRBD1 might be the D (6 bases). V lost 6 bases and J 6 bases, leaving 14 bases between the germline ends. CDR1 WSHSY and CDR2 SAAADI come from the germline V gene. The CDR3 runs to 14 residues.

This clone was seen more than once but under ten times. This chain joins TRBV4-1 and TRBJ1-3; TRBD1 matches at 9 bases. The V and J ends lost 4 bases and 1 base, in that order; junction bases with no gene match: 2. CDR1 and CDR2 from the germline V gene are MGHRA and YSYEKL. This CDR3 is 15 amino acids long. The CDR3 protein is CASSLDRGSGNTIYF. The CDR3 region has the DNA TGCGCCAGCAGCCTGGACAGGGGTTCTGGAAACACCATATATTTT.

The V gene is TRBV7-2, the J gene TRBJ1-2; D call uncertain. Germline CDR1 and CDR2: SGHTA and FQGNSA. The CDR3 sequence is 16 residues long. The V end lost 2 bases, the J end lost 2 bases, and 15 bases lay between the germline ends. The CDR3 nucleotides read TGTGCCAGCAGCTTAAGGTTAACGAGAGAAAACTATGGCTACACCTTC. Protein: CASSLRLTRENYGYTF.

The chain recombines TRBV7-6 with TRBJ2-7, with D unresolved. The CDR3 has 15 amino acids. Germline-derived CDR1 and CDR2 are SGHVS and FNYEAQ. V lost 1 base to trimming and J lost 3 bases, with 13 bases between them. The CDR3 loop is CASSLEVGSHYEQYV. DNA of the CDR3: TGTGCCAGCAGCTTAGAAGTCGGCAGCCACTACGAGCAGTACGTC.

J is TRBJ1-1 and V is TRBV5-6; weak D call: TRBD1 (6 bases). V was trimmed by 2 bases and J by 1 base, leaving 9 bases between them. This CDR3 region has 14 residues. Germline CDR1 SGHDT, CDR2 YYEEEE. CDR3 sequence reads: CASSFRTENTEAFF. As DNA, the CDR3 is TGTGCCAGCAGCTTTCGGACAGAGAACACTGAAGCTTTCTTT.

This clone came up a few times. The chain recombines TRBV4-2 with TRBJ2-5; a weak D match, TRBD2 (7 bases). The CDR3 loop spans 16 amino acids. Trimming removed 0 bases at V and 1 base at J, with 12 bases between. Germline lookup yields CDR1 LGHNA and CDR2 YNFKEQ. The CDR3 DNA reads TGTGCCAGCAGCCAAGAGTGGGGGGGCCCCCAAGAGACCCAGTACTTC. Translating it yields CASSQEWGGPQETQYF.

CDR3: CASSLYEGGVNTEAFF. The CDR3 DNA reads as TGTGCCAGCAGCTTGTACGAGGGCGGAGTGAACACTGAAGCTTTCTTT. This chain uses TRBV5-5 with TRBJ1-1; D uncertain. The germline V gene has CDR1 SGHKS and CDR2 YYEKEE (reference sequence). Trimming cost V 1 base and J 0 bases, with 13 bases left between them. The CDR3 totals 16 residues.

The rearrangement links TRBV7-9 to TRBJ1-1; no reliable D call. The CDR3 length is 14 residues. Trimming took 5 bases from V and 4 from J, leaving 14 bases between them. CDR1 is SEHNR, CDR2 FQNEAQ, per germline (reference sequence). CDR3 coding DNA: TGTGCCAGCAGCCCCCGGGTTTCGGGCACTGAAGCTTTCTTT. Translated: CASSPRVSGTEAFF.

The gene calls are TRBV7-2 and TRBJ1-4; no firm D call. V was clipped by 0 bases and J by 8 bases, with 13 bases between them. The CDR3 contains 15 residues. Looked up from germline, CDR1 is SGHTA and CDR2 is FQGNSA. Here the CDR3 DNA reads TGTGCCAGCAGCTTAGCTCGCGGGAGAGGGGAAAAACTGTTTTTT. This translates into CASSLARGRGEKLFF.

The chain is built from TRBV15 and TRBJ2-3, with D tentatively TRBD2 (6 bases). The CDR3 extends over 14 amino acids. Germline V gene sequence: CDR1 LNHNV, CDR2 YYDKDF (reference sequence). V shed 6 bases and J shed 2 bases, with 12 bases lying between them. CDR3 in amino acids: CATREGGITDTQYF. DNA of the CDR3: TGTGCCACCAGGGAGGGTGGAATCACAGATACGCAGTATTTT.

The count of this clone is one. V usage is TRBV5-6 and J usage is TRBJ1-1; D possibly corresponds to TRBD1 (5 bases). Germline lookup yields CDR1 SGHDT and CDR2 YYEEEE. The CDR3 length is 13 residues. V was clipped by 7 bases and J by 4 bases, with 14 bases between them. The CDR3 DNA reads as TGTGCCAGCTCCCAGGGACCGGGCACTGAAGCTTTCTTT. Protein product: CASSQGPGTEAFF.

The chain links TRBV5-6 to TRBJ1-2; D might be TRBD1 (5 bases). The V gene's germline CDR1 is SGHDT and CDR2 YYEEEE. Trimming stripped 0 bases from V and 2 bases from J, with 8 bases between. The CDR3 is made up of 14 amino acids. CDR3 sequence: CASSLGQRNYGYTF. DNA for the CDR3: TGTGCCAGCAGCTTGGGACAGAGAAACTATGGCTACACCTTC.

J is TRBJ2-7 and V is TRBV9; 7 nucleotides line up with TRBD1. This CDR3 contains 14 residues. CDR1 is SGDLS and CDR2 is YYNGEE in the germline V gene. V trimming: 1 base; J trimming: 0 bases; junction bases outside the gene matches: 1. CDR3 coding DNA: TGTGCCAGCAGCGTACGGGACAGCTCCTACGAGCAGTACTTC. This encodes CASSVRDSSYEQYF. The full variable domain, rest sourced from reference TRBV9 and TRBJ2-7, is DSGVTQTPKHLITATGQRVTLRCSPRSGDLSVYWYQQSLDQGLQFLIQYYNGEERAKGNILERFSAQQFPDLHSELNLSSLELGDSALYFCASSVRDSSYEQYFGPGTRLTVT.

This clone was picked up a small number of times. The chain couples TRBV6-1 to TRBJ1-1; D is perhaps TRBD1 (5 bases). Trimming stripped 2 bases from V and 0 bases from J, with 7 bases between. The germline CDR1 and CDR2 sequences are MNHNS and SASEGT. The CDR3 loop spans 14 amino acids. CDR3 amino acids: CASSEQDMNTEAFF. The CDR3 coding sequence is TGTGCCAGCAGTGAACAGGACATGAACACTGAAGCTTTCTTT.

J is TRBJ2-5 and V is TRBV28, with D possibly TRBD2 on 6 matching bases. Trimming removed 4 bases from V and 6 bases from J, with 18 bases in between. Germline CDR1 MDHEN, CDR2 SYDVKM. This CDR3 spans 15 amino acids. The CDR3 region has the DNA TGTGCCAGCAGTTCGGGGCTAGCGTTGGGGAAGACCCAGTACTTC. It translates to CASSSGLALGKTQYF. The variable domain in full, with the rest retrieved from reference TRBV28 and TRBJ2-5, is DVKVTQSSRYLVKRTGEKVFLECVQDMDHENMFWYRQDPGLGLRLIYFSYDVKMKEKGDIPEGYSVSREKKERFSLILESASTNQTSMYLCASSSGLALGKTQYFGPGTRLLVL.

This chain joins TRBV9 and TRBJ1-5; no definite D call. Trimming removed 4 bases at V and 2 bases at J, with 13 bases between. The CDR3 totals 15 residues. Germline-derived CDR1 and CDR2 are SGDLS and YYNGEE. CDR3 DNA: TGTGCCAGCAGCCCCTGGGCCTTTGGCAATCAGCCCCAGCATTTT. Translated, it gives CASSPWAFGNQPQHF.

The chain uses TRBV5-3 and TRBJ2-2, with 7 nucleotides matching TRBD1. TRBV5-3 is an ORF, and what it does is uncertain. The CDR3 has 14 amino acids. V shed 4 bases, J shed 7 bases, and the junction held 7 bases outside the gene matches. The CDR3 DNA reads TGTGCCAGAAGCAATAACAGGGGTCACGGGGAGCTGTTTTTT. Translated: CARSNNRGHGELFF.

V gene TRBV6-5 combines with J gene TRBJ1-2, with TRBD1 identical over 7 bases. CDR1 MNHEY and CDR2 SVGAGI come from the germline V gene. The V and J ends lost 2 bases and 0 bases, in that order; junction bases with no gene match: 3. The CDR3 consists of 15 residues. The CDR3 protein is CASSYPRGSNYGYTF. CDR3 coding DNA: TGTGCCAGCAGTTACCCCAGGGGGTCTAACTATGGCTACACCTTC.

The rearrangement links TRBV4-3 to TRBJ2-5; TRBD2 matches 14 bases. The CDR3 contains 19 residues. V lost 4 bases to trimming and J lost 0 bases; unmatched junction nucleotides: 10. CDR1 and CDR2 (germline): LGHNA, YSLEER. CDR3 nucleotide sequence: TGCGCCAGCAGCCGTTCCGGGACTAGCGGGGGCTCGTACCAAGAGACCCAGTACTTC. Amino acids: CASSRSGTSGGSYQETQYF.

The chain joins TRBV5-6 to TRBJ1-6; the D gene is possibly TRBD1 (5 bases). The length of the CDR3 is 15 residues. Germline V lookup: CDR1 SGHDT, CDR2 YYEEEE. Deletions cut 0 bases from V and 8 bases from J, with 12 bases between. The CDR3 protein is CASSLVQDWDSPLHF. CDR3 bases: TGTGCCAGCAGCTTGGTACAGGACTGGGATTCACCCCTCCACTTT.

The chain combines TRBV2 with TRBJ1-2, with 7 bases aligning to TRBD1. This CDR3 region has 13 residues. V gave up 4 bases and J gave up 3 bases; unmatched junction bases: 2. The germline V gene has CDR1 SNHLY and CDR2 FYNNEI. The CDR3 nucleotides are TGTGCCAGCAGTGGAGGGGGCCACTATGGCTACACCTTC. Protein product: CASSGGGHYGYTF.

This rearrangement joins TRBV6-1 to TRBJ2-1, with TRBD2 identical over 13 bases. The CDR3 length is 19 residues. V lost 4 bases to trimming and J lost 0 bases; unmatched junction nucleotides: 9. Germline loops: CDR1 MNHNS, CDR2 SASEGT. CDR3 region: CASSATLAGGVTSYNEQFF. The CDR3 coding sequence is TGTGCCAGCAGTGCAACACTAGCGGGGGGGGTAACCTCCTACAATGAGCAGTTCTTC.